This T cell receptor beta chain is drawn from a study of shared clonotypes between healthy human individuals. Turning to this clone: Its antigen remains unidentified.

Regarding the study as a whole: Large sequencing depth failed to make sorted-subset sequencing complete, rarefaction showed. The sole specimen, blood, was sampled, and tissue repertoires likely differ.

The germline gives CDR1 SGHRS, CDR2 YFSETQ. V lost 4 bases to trimming and J lost 7 bases, with 14 bases between them. The length of the CDR3 is 13 residues. Genomic DNA (from each subset) was split evenly across several immunoSEQ plates. Only in-frame clones appear in the TCRdb table, and some are missing; sequencing was by immunoSEQ multiplex PCR. Of 1.4 million or so clones in the sample, approximately 98.5% were seen once. The genes are TRBV5-1 and TRBJ2-5, with D perhaps TRBD2 (5 bases). The sequenced sample was naive CD4+ T cells sorted from blood. As for subset: CD45RA+ positively selected. The receptor comes from a man aged 30 to 45 in good health. CDR3 bases: TGCGCCAGCAGCGATCAGGACGGAGGGACCCAGTACTTC. Translating gives CASSDQDGGTQYF. Supplemented by reference TRBV5-1 and TRBJ2-5, the full variable domain reads KAGVTQTPRYLIKTRGQQVTLSCSPISGHRSVSWYQQTPGQGLQFLFEYFSETQRNKGNFPGRFSGRQFSNSRSEMNVSTLELGDSALYLCASSDQDGGTQYFGPGTRLLVL.